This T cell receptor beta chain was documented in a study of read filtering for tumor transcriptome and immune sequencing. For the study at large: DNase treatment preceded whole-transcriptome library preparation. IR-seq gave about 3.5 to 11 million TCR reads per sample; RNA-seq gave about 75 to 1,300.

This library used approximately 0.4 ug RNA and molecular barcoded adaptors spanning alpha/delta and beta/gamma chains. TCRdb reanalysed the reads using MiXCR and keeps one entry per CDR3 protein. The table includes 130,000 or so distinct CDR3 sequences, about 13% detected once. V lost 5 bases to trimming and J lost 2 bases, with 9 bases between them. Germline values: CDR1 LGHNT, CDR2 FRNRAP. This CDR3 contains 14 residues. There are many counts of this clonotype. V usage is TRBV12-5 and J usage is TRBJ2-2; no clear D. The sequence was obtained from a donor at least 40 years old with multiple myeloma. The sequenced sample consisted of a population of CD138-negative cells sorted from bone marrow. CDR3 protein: CASGPPLNTGELFF. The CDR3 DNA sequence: TGTGCTAGTGGTCCCCCCCTAAACACCGGGGAGCTGTTTTTT.